The next 27 T cell receptor beta chains were all read from a single sample in a study of T cell repertoires in ileal Crohn's disease. The assay was immunoSEQ multiplex PCR, and TCRdb's table has in-frame clones only and misses some. The sample shows some 4,000 clones, 60% to 80% of them seen only once. Time point denoted: neoterminal ileum biopsy at postoperative endoscopy, about 6 months after surgery. The specimen was ileal tissue. All receptors derive from an adult with Crohn's disease.

The chain combines TRBV18 with TRBJ1-4; possible D gene TRBD1, 6 bases. V shed 8 bases and J shed 7 bases, with 17 bases lying between them. Germline V gene data show CDR1 as KGHSH and CDR2 as LQKENI. The CDR3 covers 14 residues. The CDR3 region is CASANWGQGEKLFF. CDR3 bases: TGTGCCAGCGCCAACTGGGGGCAAGGTGAAAAACTGTTTTTT.

This clone occurred a few times. V usage is TRBV28 and J usage is TRBJ1-3, with TRBD1 as a possible D gene (5 bases). Germline assignment: CDR1 MDHEN and CDR2 SYDVKM. This CDR3 spans 16 amino acids. Trimming left V 1 base short and J 4 bases short, with 14 bases between. The chain's CDR3 is CASSLLGPQAGNTIYF. CDR3 bases: TGTGCCAGCAGTTTATTGGGGCCTCAGGCGGGAAACACCATATATTTT.

The J gene is TRBJ2-1, the V gene TRBV5-4; 12 bases agree with TRBD1. This CDR3 is 15 amino acids long. From germline, CDR1 is SGHNT and CDR2 YYREEE (reference sequence). With V trimmed by 4 bases and J by 9 bases, 8 bases remained unmatched. The CDR3 nucleotides read TGTGCCAGCAGCCCGGTGGGACAGGGGGCTGGTGAGCAGTTCTTC. Residues: CASSPVGQGAGEQFF.

The V and J genes are TRBV19 and TRBJ1-5; D is undetermined. From germline, CDR1 is LNHDA and CDR2 SQIVND (reference sequence). CDR3 size: 16 residues. V was trimmed by 4 bases and J by 5 bases, leaving 18 bases between them. CDR3 nucleotide sequence: TGTGCCAGTAGTACCGGAGGGCAGATCGACGATCAGCCCCAGCATTTT. Residues: CASSTGGQIDDQPQHF.

This clone occurred a few times. V usage is TRBV10-2 and J usage is TRBJ2-4, with D unclear. The germline gives CDR1 WSHSY, CDR2 SAAADI. The CDR3 loop spans 16 amino acids. The V and J ends lost 2 bases and 0 bases respectively, with 11 bases between them. The DNA for the CDR3 is TGCGCCAGCAGTGAGGTGTCAGGCCTAGCCAAAAACATTCAGTACTTC. Its protein product is CASSEVSGLAKNIQYF.

The V gene is TRBV5-6, the J gene TRBJ2-3; 11 bases are shared with TRBD1. The V segment lost 1 base and the J segment 3 bases; nucleotides outside the gene matches: 4. Germline lookup yields CDR1 SGHDT and CDR2 YYEEEE. This CDR3 has 16 amino acids. CDR3 region: CASSLKGQGVTDTQYF. The CDR3 bases are TGTGCCAGCAGCTTGAAGGGACAGGGGGTTACAGATACGCAGTATTTT.

The chain carries TRBV7-9 and TRBJ1-2, with a possible D match to TRBD1 (5 bases). V was pared by 0 bases and J by 3 bases, with 11 bases between. The CDR3 runs 15 residues. From germline, CDR1 is SEHNR and CDR2 FQNEAQ (reference sequence). The CDR3 sequence: CASSLAGPAHYGYTF. DNA for the CDR3: TGTGCCAGCAGCTTAGCGGGGCCAGCACACTATGGCTACACCTTC.

This chain joins TRBV7-9 and TRBJ2-3; D perhaps matches TRBD1 (6 bases). Germline CDR1 SEHNR, CDR2 FQNEAQ (reference sequence). V was clipped by 3 bases and J by 2 bases, with 24 bases between them. CDR3 length: 19 residues. The DNA for the CDR3 is TGTGCCAGCAGCTTTCCCGGGACACAATCACTACTCCCCACAGATACGCAGTATTTT. Its protein is CASSFPGTQSLLPTDTQYF. The full variable domain, with the rest looked up from reference TRBV7-9 and TRBJ2-3, is DTGVSQNPRHKITKRGQNVTFRCDPISEHNRLYWYRQTLGQGPEFLTYFQNEAQLEKSRLLSDRFSAERPKGSFSTLEIQRTEQGDSAMYLCASSFPGTQSLLPTDTQYFGPGTRLTVL.

The chain carries TRBV9 and TRBJ2-5, with 11 bases identical to TRBD2. The CDR3 consists of 16 residues. V lost 4 bases to trimming and J lost 5 bases; unmatched junction nucleotides: 10. Germline V gives CDR1 SGDLS, CDR2 YYNGEE. The CDR3 DNA follows: TGTGCCAGCAGCCCAGGTAGCGGGGGGGCCGGCGAGACCCAGTACTTC. As protein: CASSPGSGGAGETQYF.

This clone appeared a few times. The rearrangement links TRBV11-3 to TRBJ1-1; no clear D gene. V lost 0 bases, J lost 1 base, and 12 bases lay in between. The germline gives CDR1 SGHNT, CDR2 YENEEA. The CDR3 sequence is 16 residues long. The CDR3 bases are TGTGCCAGCAGCTTAGATAGCGTGGCGGGGAACACTGAAGCTTTCTTT. The encoded protein is CASSLDSVAGNTEAFF. Looking up the rest from reference TRBV11-3 and TRBJ1-1 gives the full variable domain: EAGVVQSPRYKIIEKKQPVAFWCNPISGHNTLYWYLQNLGQGPELLIRYENEEAVDDSQLPKDRFSAERLKGVDSTLKIQPAELGDSAVYLCASSLDSVAGNTEAFFGQGTRLTVV.

This chain links TRBV7-9 with TRBJ2-7; 10 nucleotides match TRBD1. The germline gives CDR1 SEHNR, CDR2 FQNEAQ (reference sequence). The CDR3 is made up of 15 amino acids. Unmatched junction bases numbered 4, after V lost 4 bases and J lost 1 base. CDR3 residues: CASSWWDRGSYEQYF. The CDR3 bases are TGTGCCAGCAGCTGGTGGGACAGGGGTTCCTACGAGCAGTACTTC.

This rearrangement joins TRBV6-6 to TRBJ2-1; D gene unclear. Germline assignment: CDR1 MNHNY and CDR2 SVGAGI (reference sequence). This CDR3 has 14 amino acids. V was pared by 6 bases and J by 4 bases, with 13 bases between. CDR3: CASSQAGKYNEQFF. The CDR3 coding sequence is TGTGCCAGCAGCCAAGCAGGAAAGTACAATGAGCAGTTCTTC.

The chain links TRBV5-1 to TRBJ2-3, with D perhaps TRBD2 (6 bases). The CDR3 is 14 amino acids. Per germline, CDR1 SGHRS and CDR2 YFSETQ. V gave up 4 bases and J gave up 1 base, with 10 bases separating them. CDR3 region: CASSRDSGTDTQYF. The CDR3 DNA reads TGCGCCAGCAGCCGGGACTCTGGCACAGATACGCAGTATTTT.

V is TRBV28 and J is TRBJ1-1; a possible D gene is TRBD1 (6 bases). Per the germline V gene, CDR1 is MDHEN and CDR2 is SYDVKM. Trimming left V 5 bases short and J 0 bases short, with 16 bases between. This CDR3 has 16 amino acids. CDR3 nucleotides: TGTGCCAGCAGTGGGTCCTTGACAGGATTGAACACTGAAGCTTTCTTT. This codes for CASSGSLTGLNTEAFF.

V is TRBV13 and J is TRBJ2-3, with 7 bases lining up with TRBD2. Trimming cost V 2 bases and J 0 bases; bases outside gene matches: 5. The CDR3 is made up of 16 amino acids. CDR1 and CDR2 from the germline V gene are PRHDT and FYEKMQ (reference sequence). As DNA, the CDR3 is TGTGCCAGCAGCTTAAAAGGCGGGGGAAGCACAGATACGCAGTATTTT. This translates into CASSLKGGGSTDTQYF. Variable domain in full (rest from reference TRBV13 and TRBJ2-3): AAGVIQSPRHLIKEKRETATLKCYPIPRHDTVYWYQQGPGQDPQFLISFYEKMQSDKGSIPDRFSAQQFSDYHSELNMSSLELGDSALYFCASSLKGGGSTDTQYFGPGTRLTVL.

The V and J genes are TRBV11-3 and TRBJ2-2; 12 bases fit TRBD1. The CDR3 loop spans 16 amino acids. Trimming cost V 5 bases and J 5 bases; bases outside gene matches: 6. Germline CDR1 and CDR2: SGHNT and YENEEA. The CDR3: CASSPTGQGATGELFF. The DNA for the CDR3 is TGTGCCAGCAGCCCGACGGGACAGGGGGCAACCGGGGAGCTGTTTTTT.

The genes are TRBV4-2 and TRBJ2-5; 10 nucleotides align to TRBD2. The germline V gene has CDR1 LGHNA and CDR2 YNFKEQ. This CDR3 region has 16 residues. V shed 1 base, J shed 3 bases, and the junction held 5 bases outside the gene matches. CDR3 nucleotides: TGTGCCAGCAGCCAAGCTAGCGGGGGCTCCAAAGAGACCCAGTACTTC. This translates into CASSQASGGSKETQYF.

The chain recombines TRBV27 with TRBJ2-2, with 11 bases identical to TRBD1. The length of the CDR3 is 16 residues. Trimming at V came to 3 bases and at J to 5 bases, leaving 5 bases not matched to a gene. Germline V gene sequence: CDR1 MNHEY, CDR2 SMNVEV (reference sequence). The DNA of the CDR3 is TGTGCCAGCAGTTTTTCCGGGACAGGGGGGACCGGGGAGCTGTTTTTT. Residues: CASSFSGTGGTGELFF.

The chain links TRBV11-2 to TRBJ1-2; unclear D gene. The germline V and J ends were trimmed by 3 bases and 4 bases, with 15 bases remaining between them. Germline lookup yields CDR1 SGHAT and CDR2 FQNNGV. The CDR3 is 15 residues long. Here the CDR3 reads CASSFSVQVIYGYTF. In nucleotides, the CDR3 is TGTGCCAGCAGCTTTTCCGTCCAGGTGATCTATGGCTACACCTTC. Full variable domain (rest looked up from reference TRBV11-2 and TRBJ1-2): EAGVAQSPRYKIIEKRQSVAFWCNPISGHATLYWYQQILGQGPKLLIQFQNNGVVDDSQLPKDRFSAERLKGVDSTLKIQPAKLEDSAVYLCASSFSVQVIYGYTFGSGTRLTVV.

The chain combines TRBV5-6 with TRBJ2-2, with 8 bases lining up with TRBD1. The CDR3 length is 17 residues. Germline V gene lookup returns CDR1 SGHDT and CDR2 YYEEEE. Unmatched junction bases numbered 10, after V lost 4 bases and J lost 2 bases. Written as DNA, the CDR3 is TGTGCCAGCAGCAAGAGGTGGACAGGGACCAACACCGGGGAGCTGTTTTTT. Its translation is CASSKRWTGTNTGELFF.

The chain has TRBV2 and TRBJ1-5; D is uncertain. Germline lookup yields CDR1 SNHLY and CDR2 FYNNEI. The V and J ends lost 0 bases and 3 bases respectively, with 12 bases between them. The CDR3 is 16 residues long. The CDR3 sequence: CASSEARSPPNQPQHF. CDR3 DNA: TGTGCCAGCAGTGAAGCGCGGTCTCCCCCCAATCAGCCCCAGCATTTT.

The V gene is TRBV28, the J gene TRBJ1-2; 10 bases line up with TRBD1. This CDR3 has 16 amino acids. Germline V gene sequence: CDR1 MDHEN, CDR2 SYDVKM. V was pared by 3 bases and J by 4 bases, with 8 bases of the junction left unmatched. Here the CDR3 DNA reads TGTGCCAGCAGTTTTTTGGGGACAGGGGAAATCTATGGCTACACCTTC. Translated: CASSFLGTGEIYGYTF.

The gene calls are TRBV15 and TRBJ2-3; a possible D gene is TRBD2 (5 bases). Germline CDR1 reads LNHNV; CDR2 reads YYDKDF (reference sequence). This CDR3 contains 13 residues. V lost 8 bases to trimming and J lost 1 base, with 10 bases between them. Written as DNA, the CDR3 is TGTGCCACCGAGGGCCACGGCACAGATACGCAGTATTTT. Translated, it gives CATEGHGTDTQYF.

About this clone: The same CDR3 also results from other DNA sequences found in this sample. The chain uses TRBV5-1 and TRBJ1-5; 9 bases map to TRBD1. The CDR3 covers 15 residues. The germline CDR1 and CDR2 sequences are SGHRS and YFSETQ. The J segment lost 4 bases and the V segment lost 0 bases, leaving 2 bases of the junction unmatched. CDR3 nucleotide sequence: TGCGCCAGCAGCTTGGATGGACAGGGGAATCAGCCCCAGCATTTT. It translates to CASSLDGQGNQPQHF.

The V gene is TRBV27, the J gene TRBJ2-7; 11 positions match TRBD2. This CDR3 comprises 14 residues. J lost 6 bases, V lost 2 bases, and 3 bases had no gene match. Germline V gives CDR1 MNHEY, CDR2 SMNVEV (reference sequence). The CDR3 nucleotides are TGTGCCAGCAGTTTAACTAGCGGGAGTACCGAGCAGTACGTC. This codes for CASSLTSGSTEQYV.

The chain is built from TRBV9 and TRBJ1-2; no definite D call. The CDR3 has 14 residues. Germline V gives CDR1 SGDLS, CDR2 YYNGEE. V lost 0 bases to trimming and J lost 6 bases, with 12 bases between them. The CDR3 reads CASSVGVTVDGYTF. DNA of the CDR3: TGTGCCAGCAGCGTAGGGGTCACAGTCGATGGCTACACCTTC.

This clone has a single count. The chain has TRBV7-9 and TRBJ1-1; TRBD1 matches 8 bases. The trim removed 4 bases at V and 3 bases at J, leaving 7 bases unmatched. The CDR3 loop spans 15 amino acids. Per the germline V gene, CDR1 is SEHNR and CDR2 is FQNEAQ (reference sequence). The CDR3 is CASSSPSDRDTEAFF. The CDR3 coding sequence is TGTGCCAGCAGCTCCCCCTCGGACAGGGACACTGAAGCTTTCTTT.